The entry below gives a single T cell receptor (beta chain) sequence along with its context. Its antigen is unknown. The sample belongs to a study of siplizumab effects on memory and regulatory T cells. Study observations and caveats: Treatment with siplizumab left mappable alloreactive CD4+ clones averaging roughly 69% Treg-derived, compared with 25% to 30% in controls.

Germline assignment: CDR1 MDHEN and CDR2 SYDVKM. The CDR3 sequence is 11 residues long. Trimming shortened V by 7 bases and J by 6 bases, and 9 bases separated the two germline ends. Assayed TCR templates numbered roughly 100,000 for each sample. The method was immunoSEQ multiplex PCR; TCRdb's version includes in-frame clones alone and lacks a portion of them. The repertoire holds 100,000 or so clones, with 85% to 95% as singletons. The sequenced sample consisted of non-Treg CD4+ T cells sorted from blood. The receptor's source is a human donor in good health. This chain uses TRBV28 with TRBJ1-1, with D hard to call. CDR3 DNA sequence: TGTGCCAGCACCCGAACCCCTGAAGCTTTCTTT. This encodes CASTRTPEAFF. Full variable domain (rest looked up from reference TRBV28 and TRBJ1-1): DVKVTQSSRYLVKRTGEKVFLECVQDMDHENMFWYRQDPGLGLRLIYFSYDVKMKEKGDIPEGYSVSREKKERFSLILESASTNQTSMYLCASTRTPEAFFGQGTRLTVV.